This T cell receptor (beta chain) was identified during a study of cytomegalovirus exposure and HLA in healthy donors. Findings and caveats of the study: It was found in a later analysis that first-cohort TCR clusters tended to co-occur in the 120 validation repertoires. Confirmation was obtained in vitro that a few CMV-associated chains are specific for CMV antigens.

A note on this clone: What it recognizes is unknown.

Trimming took 2 bases from V and 11 from J, leaving 12 bases between them. CDR1 and CDR2 from the germline V gene are SQVTM and ANQGSEA. The CDR3 length is 12 residues. Clones were sequenced by immunoSEQ multiplex PCR, and TCRdb holds only the in-frame ones, with some missing. The data show 120,000 or so clones, around 90% seen once. The sequencing input was PBMCs. The receptor was derived from a woman aged 18-29 years in good health and CMV-seronegative. V is TRBV29-1 and J is TRBJ1-4, with a possible D match to TRBD1 (5 bases). CDR3: CSVERGGDKLFF. CDR3 bases: TGCAGCGTTGAAAGGGGAGGGGACAAACTGTTTTTT.